The 20 T cell receptor beta chains presented below share a single source sample, sequenced in a study of blood T cell repertoires in COVID-19. Some clones are missing from TCRdb's copy, which holds only in-frame ones; the method was immunoSEQ multiplex PCR. Found here are hundreds of thousands of clones, about 90% of them singletons; the top ten hold around 3%. The source material was PBMCs or T cells enriched from blood (not recorded which). All receptors derive from a woman aged 40 to 50 with acute COVID-19.

The table lists this clone with a count of one. The chain carries TRBV29-1 and TRBJ2-5; 7 bases agree with TRBD2. The CDR3 runs to 15 residues. Germline trimming cut 0 bases from V and 2 bases from J; bases unmatched to any gene: 6. Germline lookup yields CDR1 SQVTM and CDR2 ANQGSEA. This chain's CDR3 is CSVEDRGELQETQYF. The DNA of the CDR3 is TGCAGCGTTGAAGATCGGGGGGAGTTACAAGAGACCCAGTACTTC.

The chain links TRBV3-1 (or the pseudogene TRBV3-2) to TRBJ2-1, with TRBD2 matching 8 bases. This CDR3 has 15 amino acids. Per the germline V gene, CDR1 is LGHDT and CDR2 is YNNKEL (reference sequence). With V trimmed by 1 base and J by 6 bases, 5 bases remained unmatched. CDR3 loop: CASSQGTSHPNEQFF. CDR3 nucleotide sequence: TGTGCCAGCAGCCAAGGGACTAGCCATCCCAATGAGCAGTTCTTC.

This chain uses TRBV27 with TRBJ1-5; D gene ambiguous. There are 13 residues in the CDR3. Germline values: CDR1 MNHEY, CDR2 SMNVEV (reference sequence). Trimming took off 0 bases at V and 4 bases at J, with 4 bases between the two ends. The CDR3 protein is CASSLSRNQPQHF. The CDR3 bases are TGTGCCAGCAGTTTATCGAGAAATCAGCCCCAGCATTTT.

CDR3: CASSVLPGLGPADTQYF. The CDR3 DNA is TGTGCCAGCAGCGTTCTACCGGGACTAGGACCAGCAGATACGCAGTATTTT. The chain uses TRBV9 and TRBJ2-3; TRBD2 agrees at 8 bases. Germline loops: CDR1 SGDLS, CDR2 YYNGEE. Trimming at V came to 2 bases and at J to 4 bases, leaving 12 bases not matched to a gene. This CDR3 is built from 17 residues.

This clone appeared a single time. The J gene is TRBJ2-3, the V gene TRBV19, with 12 nucleotides matching TRBD2. J lost 6 bases, V lost 5 bases, and 15 bases had no gene match. The CDR3 consists of 18 residues. The germline gives CDR1 LNHDA, CDR2 SQIVND (reference sequence). The CDR3 sequence is CASSPILAGGTGGDTQYF. The CDR3 DNA reads TGTGCCAGTAGTCCTATACTAGCGGGAGGCACCGGCGGGGATACGCAGTATTTT.

This chain uses TRBV10-3 with TRBJ2-3, with TRBD2 matching 10 bases. The germline CDR1 and CDR2 sequences are ENHRY and SYGVKD. The CDR3 is 16 amino acids. Trimming cost V 0 bases and J 3 bases; bases outside gene matches: 3. In DNA, the CDR3 is TGTGCCATCAGTGAGTCGAGCGGGAGGGGTACAGATACGCAGTATTTT. It is translated as CAISESSGRGTDTQYF.

This chain links TRBV11-2 with TRBJ1-4; 7 bases match TRBD1. CDR1 and CDR2 from the germline V gene are SGHAT and FQNNGV. CDR3 length equals 15 residues. J was trimmed by 4 bases and V by 6 bases; bases with no gene match: 8. This CDR3 reads CASRSQGSVNEKLFF. CDR3 in DNA: TGTGCCAGCAGGTCACAGGGGTCGGTTAATGAAAAACTGTTTTTT. Variable domain in full (rest from reference TRBV11-2 and TRBJ1-4): EAGVAQSPRYKIIEKRQSVAFWCNPISGHATLYWYQQILGQGPKLLIQFQNNGVVDDSQLPKDRFSAERLKGVDSTLKIQPAKLEDSAVYLCASRSQGSVNEKLFFGSGTQLSVL.

The chain combines TRBV6-1 with TRBJ2-1, with D maybe TRBD2 (5 bases). V lost 0 bases, J lost 4 bases, and 10 bases lay in between. The CDR3 sequence is 15 residues long. Germline CDR1 reads MNHNS; CDR2 reads SASEGT. CDR3 DNA: TGTGCCAGCAGTGAAGCGAGGGAACTATACAATGAGCAGTTCTTC. Protein product: CASSEARELYNEQFF.

This clone was detected a few times. The chain is built from TRBV9 and TRBJ1-2; a weak D match, TRBD1 (5 bases). In germline, CDR1 is SGDLS, CDR2 YYNGEE. This CDR3 is 16 amino acids long. Deletions cut 3 bases from V and 0 bases from J, with 15 bases between. The CDR3 DNA is TGTGCCAGCAGCGGAACAGACAGAGCCTCTAACTATGGCTACACCTTC. Protein: CASSGTDRASNYGYTF.

V usage is TRBV19 and J usage is TRBJ1-2, with TRBD1 matching over 8 bases. The germline V gene has CDR1 LNHDA and CDR2 SQIVND (reference sequence). The CDR3 has 13 residues. The V gene end was trimmed by 6 bases and the J gene end by 0 bases; junction bases not matched to a gene: 0. The CDR3 spells CASRDRANYGYTF. The CDR3 DNA reads as TGTGCCAGTAGGGACAGGGCTAACTATGGCTACACCTTC.

This clone has a count of ten or more. This rearrangement joins TRBV7-8 to TRBJ1-1, with 7 nucleotides matching TRBD1. Germline assignment: CDR1 SGHVS and CDR2 FQNEAQ. This CDR3 is built from 21 residues. V dropped 6 bases and J dropped 4; count of bases not matched to a gene: 29. CDR3 bases: TGTGCCAGCAGTCAACCACCGACGTACGGAAGGGGGCAGGGTCGTGGCACTGAAGCTTTCTTT. Translation: CASSQPPTYGRGQGRGTEAFF.

This chain uses TRBV9 with TRBJ2-2, with D unresolved. Germline-derived CDR1 and CDR2 are SGDLS and YYNGEE. V was clipped by 4 bases and J by 5 bases, with 9 bases between them. The CDR3 spans 13 residues. The CDR3 region is CASSPAGTGELFF. The CDR3 coding sequence is TGTGCCAGCAGCCCCGCAGGTACCGGGGAGCTGTTTTTT.

Notes on this clone: At one of its ends the junction is not consistent with the germline gene, which may arise from a read error. The V call is TRBV7-7, the J call TRBJ2-2; 8 positions match TRBD2. The CDR3 extends over 17 amino acids. Germline V gene lookup returns CDR1 SSHAT and CDR2 FNYEAQ (reference sequence). The CDR3 bases are TGTGCTAGCAGCCCGGTGCTGAGCGGGAGAAGGGCCGGGGAGCTGTTTTTT. As protein: CASSPVLSGRRAGELFF.

A word on this clone: A junction end diverges from the germline sequence, so it may reflect a read error. J is TRBJ2-1 and V is TRBV7-7; 10 nucleotides align to TRBD2. The CDR3 runs to 15 residues. Looked up from germline, CDR1 is SSHAT and CDR2 is FNYEAQ (reference sequence). In nucleotides, the CDR3 is TGTGCTAGCAGCTTCGGACTAGCGGCCCACAATGAGCAGTTCTTC. This gives the protein CASSFGLAAHNEQFF.

This chain joins TRBV14 and TRBJ2-1, with TRBD1 matching 10 bases. The CDR3 covers 16 residues. The germline V gene has CDR1 SGHDN and CDR2 FVKESK. The V segment lost 3 bases and the J segment 8 bases; nucleotides outside the gene matches: 10. The CDR3 nucleotides are TGTGCCAGCAGCCACATCGGACAGGGGGATTACCATGAGCAGTTCTTC. Amino acids: CASSHIGQGDYHEQFF.

This clone was seen more than once but under ten times. This chain joins TRBV4-2 and TRBJ1-1; D is perhaps TRBD1 (5 bases). Per the germline V gene, CDR1 is LGHNA and CDR2 is YNFKEQ. V was cut by 3 bases and J by 7 bases, with 18 bases left in between. The CDR3 has 15 residues. CDR3 coding DNA: TGTGCCAGCAGCCAGGGGGGAGGGGCGGTAGATGAAGCTTTCTTT. It codes for CASSQGGGAVDEAFF.

The rearrangement joins TRBV9 to TRBJ2-5, with 7 nucleotides matching TRBD2. The V gene end was trimmed by 0 bases and the J gene end by 5 bases; junction bases not matched to a gene: 4. Germline V gives CDR1 SGDLS, CDR2 YYNGEE. This CDR3 has 14 amino acids. CDR3 sequence (DNA): TGTGCCAGCAGCGTAGTCGCTAGCGGTGAGACCCAGTACTTC. It translates to CASSVVASGETQYF.

V gene TRBV7-3 combines with J gene TRBJ2-5; 7 nucleotides align to TRBD2. The V segment lost 5 bases and the J segment 0 bases; nucleotides outside the gene matches: 0. This CDR3 region has 13 residues. Per the germline V gene, CDR1 is SGHTA and CDR2 is FQGTGA. This CDR3 reads CASSLADQETQYF. In DNA form, the CDR3 reads TGTGCCAGCAGCCTAGCGGACCAAGAGACCCAGTACTTC. The full variable domain, its missing parts supplied by reference TRBV7-3 and TRBJ2-5, is GAGVSQTPSNKVTEKGKYVELRCDPISGHTALYWYRQSLGQGPEFLIYFQGTGAADDSGLPNDRFFAVRPEGSVSTLKIQRTERGDSAVYLCASSLADQETQYFGPGTRLLVL.

The DNA for the CDR3 is TGCGCCAGCAGCTTGGGGCAGGGGGGTTACAATGAGCAGTTCTTC. As protein: CASSLGQGGYNEQFF. The rearrangement uses TRBV5-1 and TRBJ2-1; a possible D gene is TRBD1 (7 bases). V lost 0 bases to trimming and J lost 4 bases, with 11 bases between them. There are 15 residues in the CDR3. CDR1 SGHRS and CDR2 YFSETQ come from the germline V gene.

This rearrangement joins TRBV11-3 to TRBJ2-7; 7 bases match TRBD1. Trimming removed 0 bases from V and 5 bases from J; junction bases left unmatched: 10. The CDR3 runs to 16 residues. Looked up from germline, CDR1 is SGHNT and CDR2 is YENEEA. This chain's CDR3 is CASSLDYETGSDEQYF. DNA for the CDR3: TGTGCCAGCAGCTTAGATTACGAGACAGGGTCCGACGAGCAGTACTTC.